Below, one T cell receptor (beta chain) is given with its context. This CDR3 is 17 amino acids long. Germline CDR1 and CDR2: LNHNV and YYDKDF (reference sequence). V lost 1 base and J lost 4; bases outside the gene matches: 9. This table comes from immunoSEQ multiplex PCR, and its TCRdb copy is limited to in-frame clones, with some not included. This sample has tens of thousands of clones; about 89% occur once, and the top ten carry around 0.63%. The data are from a study of T cell changes during pregnancy in multiple sclerosis. The starting material was CD4+ T cells from peripheral blood mononuclear cells, obtained in the first trimester of pregnancy. The chain uses TRBV15 and TRBJ2-2; TRBD2 agrees at 7 bases. The receptor comes from a female donor with multiple sclerosis, enrolled in a pregnancy study. The CDR3 DNA reads TGTGCCACCAGCAGAGCGGGCGGGAGAGTTAGCACCGGGGAGCTGTTTTTT. Encoded protein: CATSRAGGRVSTGELFF.